The 13 T cell receptor beta chains presented below share a single source sample, sequenced in a study of blood T cell repertoires in COVID-19. Libraries were prepared by immunoSEQ multiplex PCR; TCRdb keeps only in-frame clonotypes and omits some of them. The sample has under 200,000 clones, about 88% seen once. Sequencing used PBMCs or T cells enriched from blood (not recorded which). The receptors were sampled from a woman younger than 35 who had recovered from COVID-19.

The CDR3 sequence: CASSPIRESRNTIYF. CDR3 DNA sequence: TGTGCCAGCAGCCCCATAAGAGAGAGCCGAAACACCATATATTTT. The gene calls are TRBV11-2 and TRBJ1-3; no clear D. The CDR3 contains 15 residues. The germline V gene encodes CDR1 SGHAT and CDR2 FQNNGV. The V end was cut by 5 bases, the J end by 5 bases, with 16 bases between.

This chain's CDR3 is CASSATSGNSYEQYF. The CDR3 DNA reads as TGTGCCAGCAGTGCGACTAGCGGAAACTCCTACGAGCAGTACTTC. This chain connects TRBV28 to TRBJ2-7; TRBD2 aligns across 9 bases. CDR3 length: 15 residues. V trimming: 5 bases; J trimming: 0 bases; junction bases outside the gene matches: 5. From germline, CDR1 is MDHEN and CDR2 SYDVKM.

The V call is TRBV19, the J call TRBJ1-2; 8 nucleotides agree with TRBD1. From germline, CDR1 is LNHDA and CDR2 SQIVND (reference sequence). The CDR3 runs 18 residues. V lost 6 bases and J lost 2; bases outside the gene matches: 17. The CDR3 DNA reads TGTGCCAGTAGCATTTTGAGACAGGGGCTATCCCGGAACTATGGCTACACCTTC. This sequence encodes CASSILRQGLSRNYGYTF.

The chain couples TRBV24-1 to TRBJ1-1; 9 positions agree with TRBD1. Germline V CDR1 and CDR2: KGHDR, SFDVKD. This CDR3 spans 17 amino acids. Trimming at V came to 4 bases and at J to 2 bases, leaving 10 bases not matched to a gene. The CDR3 DNA sequence: TGTGCCACCAGTGAGACCCCGGGACAGGGACGAAACACTGAAGCTTTCTTT. It encodes CATSETPGQGRNTEAFF.

This chain joins TRBV5-1 and TRBJ2-1, with D perhaps matching TRBD2 (6 bases). This CDR3 has 14 residues. Germline loops: CDR1 SGHRS, CDR2 YFSETQ. V lost 0 bases and J 4 bases, leaving 8 bases between the germline ends. The CDR3 DNA reads as TGCGCCAGCAGCTTGGGGGACTTGTACAATGAGCAGTTCTTC. Its protein product is CASSLGDLYNEQFF. The full variable domain, rest sourced from reference TRBV5-1 and TRBJ2-1, is KAGVTQTPRYLIKTRGQQVTLSCSPISGHRSVSWYQQTPGQGLQFLFEYFSETQRNKGNFPGRFSGRQFSNSRSEMNVSTLELGDSALYLCASSLGDLYNEQFFGPGTRLTVL.

This chain links TRBV5-4 with TRBJ2-7; 9 bases are shared with TRBD1. The CDR3 is made up of 15 amino acids. Germline CDR1 reads SGHNT; CDR2 reads YYREEE (reference sequence). With V trimmed by 4 bases and J by 4 bases, 9 bases remained unmatched. The CDR3 nucleotides are TGTGCCAGCAGCCAGATGCTGACAGGGGGGTACGAGCAGTACTTC. This encodes CASSQMLTGGYEQYF.

This chain joins TRBV10-3 and TRBJ2-4; TRBD2 matches at 8 bases. Germline V gene lookup returns CDR1 ENHRY and CDR2 SYGVKD. CDR3 length: 13 amino acids. The V gene end was trimmed by 8 bases and the J gene end by 8 bases; junction bases not matched to a gene: 8. The CDR3 coding sequence is TGTGCCATCGGAAGCGGGGGAGGGGACATTCAGTACTTC. Encoded protein: CAIGSGGGDIQYF.

The V and J genes are TRBV2 and TRBJ2-5; 8 nucleotides match TRBD1. Trimming took 4 bases from V and 4 from J; bases not matched to a gene: 5. This CDR3 spans 14 amino acids. Germline lookup yields CDR1 SNHLY and CDR2 FYNNEI. CDR3 in DNA: TGTGCCAGCAGTGTCGAGACAGGGGCAGAGACCCAGTACTTC. This encodes CASSVETGAETQYF.

In nucleotides, the CDR3 is TGTGCCAGCAGCCTCCGACAGGGGGCCCAAGAGACCCAGTACTTC. Translating gives CASSLRQGAQETQYF. The J gene is TRBJ2-5, the V gene TRBV3-1 (or the pseudogene TRBV3-2), with 10 positions matching TRBD1. With V trimmed by 4 bases and J by 1 base, 3 bases remained unmatched. Germline-derived CDR1 and CDR2 are LGHDT and YNNKEL (reference sequence). This CDR3 has 15 amino acids.

The count of this clone is one. V is TRBV28 and J is TRBJ1-6; weak D call: TRBD1 (5 bases). Germline lookup yields CDR1 MDHEN and CDR2 SYDVKM. This CDR3 has 14 residues. The V end lost 2 bases, the J end lost 9 bases, and 11 bases lay between the germline ends. The CDR3 bases are TGTGCCAGCAGTTTAACAGGTGGGCCTTCACCCCTCCACTTT. This sequence encodes CASSLTGGPSPLHF.

The V gene is TRBV7-2, the J gene TRBJ2-1, with D hard to call. V gave up 1 base and J gave up 5 bases, with 9 bases separating them. CDR3 length: 14 residues. Germline V gene lookup returns CDR1 SGHTA and CDR2 FQGNSA. The CDR3 bases are TGTGCCAGCAGCTTAGGTCGACTGAACAATGAGCAGTTCTTC. Its translation is CASSLGRLNNEQFF.

The chain joins TRBV5-6 to TRBJ2-1, with D perhaps matching TRBD2 (5 bases). V was pared by 4 bases and J by 0 bases, with 23 bases between. The CDR3 extends over 19 amino acids. Germline loops: CDR1 SGHDT, CDR2 YYEEEE. The CDR3 DNA is TGTGCCAGCAGCCAAGTAACCAGCGGAACAACATACTCCTACAATGAGCAGTTCTTC. Protein product: CASSQVTSGTTYSYNEQFF.

The chain carries TRBV28 and TRBJ1-2, with 9 bases lining up with TRBD1. This CDR3 region has 14 residues. V lost 7 bases and J lost 8; bases outside the gene matches: 11. The germline V gene has CDR1 MDHEN and CDR2 SYDVKM. Here the CDR3 DNA reads TGTGCCAGCACCCCTGACTGGACAGGGGAGGGCTACACCTTC. Protein product: CASTPDWTGEGYTF.